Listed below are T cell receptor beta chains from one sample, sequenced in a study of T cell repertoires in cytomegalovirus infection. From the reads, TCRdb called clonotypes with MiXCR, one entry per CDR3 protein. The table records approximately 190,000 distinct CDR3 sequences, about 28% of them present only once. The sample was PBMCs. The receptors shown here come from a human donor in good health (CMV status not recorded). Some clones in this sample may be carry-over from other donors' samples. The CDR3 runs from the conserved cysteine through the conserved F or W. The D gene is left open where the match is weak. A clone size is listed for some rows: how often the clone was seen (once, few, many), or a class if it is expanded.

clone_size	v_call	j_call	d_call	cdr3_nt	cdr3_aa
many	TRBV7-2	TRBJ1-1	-	TGTGCCAGCGGCAGGGCGGGGGACACTGAAGCTTTCTTT	CASGRAGDTEAFF
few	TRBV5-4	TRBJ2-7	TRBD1	TGTGCCAGCAGCCCCGGACAGGGGAGGTACGAGCAGTACTTC	CASSPGQGRYEQYF
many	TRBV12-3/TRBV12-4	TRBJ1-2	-	TGTGCCAGCAGTTTAGTGGAGGGAATCAAGGATGGCTACACCTTC	CASSLVEGIKDGYTF
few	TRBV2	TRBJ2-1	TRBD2	TGTGCCAGCAGTACTAGCGGGGGGCAGAATGAGCAGTTCTTC	CASSTSGGQNEQFF
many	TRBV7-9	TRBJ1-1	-	TGTGCCAGCAGCTTAGGAAAAGGCACTGAAGCTTTCTTT	CASSLGKGTEAFF
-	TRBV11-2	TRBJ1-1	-	TGTGCCAGCAGCCCCAGGGAACGGATAATTAGTATGGACACTGAAGCTTTCTTT	CASSPRERIISMDTEAFF
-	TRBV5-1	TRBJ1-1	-	TGCGCCAGCAGCTTGGAGCAGCCAAGGGAGACTGAAGCTTTCTTT	CASSLEQPRETEAFF
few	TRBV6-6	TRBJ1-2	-	TGTGCCAGCAGTTACGGAGGGCAGGGCTATGGCTACACCTTC	CASSYGGQGYGYTF
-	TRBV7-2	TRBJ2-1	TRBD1	TGTGCCAGCAGCTTAGGGGGACAGGGGGGGTATAATGAGCAGTTCTTC	CASSLGGQGGYNEQFF
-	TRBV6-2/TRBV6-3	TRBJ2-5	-	TGTGCCAGCAGTCCTCGGAAACAAGAGACCCAGTACTTC	CASSPRKQETQYF
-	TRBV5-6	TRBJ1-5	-	TGTGCCAGCAGCTTGTTGGGGGGGCCCAATCAGCCCCAGCATTTT	CASSLLGGPNQPQHF
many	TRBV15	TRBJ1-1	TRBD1	TGTGCCACCAGCAGAGGCATTATGGACAGGGTACGCACTGAAGCTTTCTTT	CATSRGIMDRVRTEAFF
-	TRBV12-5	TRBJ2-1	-	TGTGCTAGTGGTTTCGTGGCCGGACAGTACAATGAGCAGTTCTTC	CASGFVAGQYNEQFF